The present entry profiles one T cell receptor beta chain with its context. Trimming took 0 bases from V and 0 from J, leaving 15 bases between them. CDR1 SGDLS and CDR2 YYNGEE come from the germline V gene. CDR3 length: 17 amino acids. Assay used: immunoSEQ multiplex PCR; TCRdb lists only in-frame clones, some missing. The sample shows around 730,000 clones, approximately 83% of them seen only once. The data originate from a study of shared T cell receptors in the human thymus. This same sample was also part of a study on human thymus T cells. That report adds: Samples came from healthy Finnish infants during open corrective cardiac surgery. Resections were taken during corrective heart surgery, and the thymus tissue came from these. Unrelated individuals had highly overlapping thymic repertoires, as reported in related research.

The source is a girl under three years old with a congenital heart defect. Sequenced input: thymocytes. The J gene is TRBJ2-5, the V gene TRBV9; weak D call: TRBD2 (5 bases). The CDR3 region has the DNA TGTGCCAGCAGCGTAGACGGAGAACAGAGGGACCAAGAGACCCAGTACTTC. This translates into CASSVDGEQRDQETQYF.